Reported below is one TCR beta chain. The antigen is unknown. Graft tissue processing released intraepithelial and lamina propria lymphocytes. The sample originates from a study of graft-versus-host responses after intestinal transplantation. Sequencing used immunoSEQ multiplex PCR; TCRdb keeps in-frame clones, though not all of them. The table records about 280 clones, about 82% of them present only once. This CDR3 comprises 11 residues. Points from the study as a whole: GvH clones appeared in recipient marrow, some first in ileum or blood. Researchers found peak circulating GvH clone levels linked to early post-transplant HvG declines.

This sequence was found in a human patient who received an intestinal transplant, so some T cells may come from the graft donor. V usage is TRBV21-1 and J usage is TRBJ2-7; the table's D call, TRBD1, was not checked against the DNA. TRBV21-1 is shown as a pseudogene. Here the sequenced sample was ileum tissue, taken roughly 34 days after intestinal transplant. The DNA for the CDR3 is TGTGCCAGCAGCAAAGGGCAGGAGCAGTACTTC. Translating it yields CASSKGQEQYF.